The rows below give T cell receptor beta chains drawn from one sample of a study of T cells in Graves' hyperthyroidism and ophthalmopathy. TCRdb analysed the multiplex PCR reads with MiXCR anew, one entry per CDR3 protein. Among around 400,000 distinct CDR3 sequences listed, around a sixth were seen once. The source material was blood. The source of these receptors is a woman aged 18-29 years with Graves' hyperthyroidism that later progressed to Graves' ophthalmopathy. Both conserved end residues are part of each CDR3. The order of the fields is V gene, J gene, D gene, clone size, CDR3 DNA, CDR3 protein. A D gene is named only where the DNA matches it firmly. Some rows have no size entry. The others give once, few or many, or a class for an expanded clone.

TRBV5-1	TRBJ2-3	TRBD2	.	TGCGCCAGCAGCTTGGACGTAGCGGGAGGGCCATATAATACGCAGTATTTT	CASSLDVAGGPYNTQYF
TRBV5-6	TRBJ1-1	TRBD1	many	TGTGCCAGCAGCTCCACAGGGGATCGCACTGAAGCTTTCTTT	CASSSTGDRTEAFF
TRBV18	TRBJ2-7	.	many	TGTGCCAGCTCGACGGACACTTCCTACGAGCAGTACTTC	CASSTDTSYEQYF
TRBV7-8	TRBJ2-3	TRBD2	.	TGTGCCAGCAGCCCACTAGCGGCTCGCACAGATACGCAGTATTTT	CASSPLAARTDTQYF
TRBV27	TRBJ2-1	TRBD1	many	TGTGCCAGCACCGGGACAGGGGGCCGCAATGAGCAGTTCTTC	CASTGTGGRNEQFF
TRBV7-9	TRBJ1-1	.	many	TGTGCCAGCAGCTTAGGGAGGTCGAACACTGAAGCTTTCTTT	CASSLGRSNTEAFF
TRBV19	TRBJ2-7	TRBD1	many	TGTGCCAGTAGTATGCTACCCGTTGGACAGGGGATCTACGAGCAGTACTTC	CASSMLPVGQGIYEQYF
TRBV5-1	TRBJ1-3	.	.	TGCGCCAGCAGCTTGCGGGGGGGTTATTCGTATGGAAACACCATATATTTT	CASSLRGGYSYGNTIYF
TRBV7-8	TRBJ1-3	.	many	TGTGCCAGCAGCTCTTGGGACGGCGGCTACTCTGGAAACACCATATATTTT	CASSSWDGGYSGNTIYF
TRBV3-1	TRBJ2-3	.	many	TGTGCCAGCAGCCCGGGGTACAGGGATACGCAGTATTTT	CASSPGYRDTQYF
TRBV2	TRBJ2-1	.	many	TGTGCCAGCAGTGGTGCCCAGAGGGACAATGAGCAGTTCTTC	CASSGAQRDNEQFF
TRBV18	TRBJ2-2	TRBD1	few	TGTGCCAGCTCACCGGGACAGCCAACCGGGGAGCTGTTTTTT	CASSPGQPTGELFF
TRBV15	TRBJ1-2	.	.	TGTGCCACCAGCCAAGGAGAGGGGACTGCCTACACCTTC	CATSQGEGTAYTF
TRBV4-1	TRBJ2-7	TRBD2	few	TGCGCCAGCAGCGCTCGGCTAGCGGGTGGGTACGAGCAGTACTTC	CASSARLAGGYEQYF
TRBV4-3	TRBJ2-7	TRBD1	few	TGCGCCAGCAGCCAAACAGGGGGCCTCAGCTACGAGCAGTACTTC	CASSQTGGLSYEQYF
TRBV27	TRBJ1-4	.	.	TGTGCCAGCAGTCTGCCGGGTGACAAACTGTTTTTT	CASSLPGDKLFF
TRBV6-1	TRBJ1-5	.	.	TGTGCCAGCAGGGGCAGGGGCGTCTATCTGATAAATCAGCCCCAGCATTTT	CASRGRGVYLINQPQHF
TRBV2	TRBJ2-5	TRBD2	many	TGTGCCAGCAGTGAAGGGTCTAGCGGAGAGACCCAGTACTTC	CASSEGSSGETQYF
TRBV3-1	TRBJ2-5	.	many	TGTGCCAGCAGCCAAACGGGTAGGAGAGAGACCCAGTACTTC	CASSQTGRRETQYF
TRBV7-9	TRBJ2-7	.	.	TGTGCCAGCAGCTCCAGGGACGGTCACTCCTACGAGCAGTACTTC	CASSSRDGHSYEQYF
TRBV3-1	TRBJ2-1	.	many	TGTGCCAGCAGCTATCCTACCCTATCCTACAATGAGCAGTTCTTC	CASSYPTLSYNEQFF
TRBV20-1	TRBJ1-5	.	few	TGCAGTGCTAGGGACCCCGGGGAATATCAGCCCCAGCATTTT	CSARDPGEYQPQHF
TRBV5-4	TRBJ1-1	TRBD1	few	TGTGCCAGCAGCTTCTCTCCGACAGGGATAATGAACACTGAAGCTTTCTTT	CASSFSPTGIMNTEAFF
TRBV24-1	TRBJ2-6	.	few	TGTGCCACCAGTGATATAACAGCCTCCTCTGGGGCCAACGTCCTGACTTTC	CATSDITASSGANVLTF
TRBV2	TRBJ2-7	.	many	TGTGCCAGCAGTGTGAGGGCCCTCGGCGAGCAGTACTTC	CASSVRALGEQYF
TRBV30	TRBJ2-6	TRBD2	many	TGTGCCTGGGCGGGGGCTGGGGCCAACGTCCTGACTTTC	CAWAGAGANVLTF
TRBV27	TRBJ2-7	.	many	TGTGCCAGCAGTCCCAACAGCGACTACGAGCAGTACTTC	CASSPNSDYEQYF
TRBV20-1	TRBJ2-1	TRBD2	few	TGCAGTGCGCAACCGGGACTAGCGGGTTCCTACAATGAGCAGTTCTTC	CSAQPGLAGSYNEQFF
TRBV2	TRBJ2-3	.	many	TGTGCCAGCAGTGCAGATACGCAGTATTTT	CASSADTQYF
TRBV24-1	TRBJ2-1	.	few	TGTGCCACCAGTGAACCGGGACTCCCCGGCGGTGGGAATGAGCAGTTCTTC	CATSEPGLPGGGNEQFF
TRBV27	TRBJ1-2	.	few	TGTGCCAGCAAATTGACAAACAACTATGGCTACACCTTC	CASKLTNNYGYTF
TRBV7-9	TRBJ2-5	TRBD2	.	TGTGCCAGCAGCTTTAGCGGGAGAAGAGAGACCCAGTACTTC	CASSFSGRRETQYF
TRBV4-2	TRBJ1-1	.	many	TGTGCCAGCAGCCATGGGGGGGTGGGTTCCACTGAAGCTTTCTTT	CASSHGGVGSTEAFF
TRBV6-2/TRBV6-3	TRBJ1-2	.	many	TGTGCCAGCAGTGGGGCAAGTTGGGCCATAGGTGGCTACACCTTC	CASSGASWAIGGYTF
TRBV28	TRBJ1-1	TRBD1	many	TGTGCCAGCAGTCCTCAGGGGGCGGGTACTGAAGCTTTCTTT	CASSPQGAGTEAFF